The text below deals with one T cell receptor (beta chain). This entry comes from a study of shared clonotypes between healthy human individuals. Profiling relied on immunoSEQ multiplex PCR, and the TCRdb table lists in-frame clones only, not all of them. The sample lists about 1.5 million clones; approximately 97% were seen once. The sequenced material came from naive CD4+ T cells sorted from blood. Subset reported: CD45RA+ positively selected. The receptor's source is a man aged 25 to 40 in good health.

CDR3 residues: CASSELGLAGVGADTQYF. In DNA, the CDR3 is TGTGCCAGCAGTGAACTTGGACTAGCGGGAGTAGGAGCAGATACGCAGTATTTT. The rearrangement joins TRBV6-1 to TRBJ2-3, with TRBD2 matching 13 bases. Germline V gene lookup returns CDR1 MNHNS and CDR2 SASEGT. J lost 4 bases, V lost 2 bases, and 9 bases had no gene match. The CDR3 extends over 18 amino acids.